This T cell receptor (beta chain) was obtained from a study of blood T cells in healthy people across ages. Study-level information: Template switching caught about one barcoded beta molecule for each two T cells. General study results and limits: It was not possible, with unsorted PBMCs, to conclusively compare naive and antigen-experienced cells.

Trimming removed 7 bases from V and 6 bases from J, with 10 bases in between. The CDR3 sequence is 12 residues long. Germline V lookup: CDR1 SNHLY, CDR2 FYNNEI. Samples each had at least 6 micrograms of total RNA extracted. Remarks on this clonotype: No antigen is known for it.

A second roughly 6 to 12 cycle PCR used barcoded and J-beta primers. TCRdb re-analysed the 5' RACE reads in MiXCR, keeping a single row per CDR3 protein. The data show fewer than 1 million distinct CDR3 sequences, under 45% seen once. The TCR comes from a man between 60 and 70 years old in good health. Specimen: blood. This chain joins TRBV2 and TRBJ2-1; D is undetermined. CDR3 sequence reads: CASTRMGNEQFF. The CDR3 nucleotides read TGTGCCAGCACCCGAATGGGCAATGAGCAGTTCTTC.